This note documents a single T cell receptor (beta chain) sequence. Its specificity is unknown. The data originate from a study of cytomegalovirus exposure and HLA in healthy donors. Sequencing was performed with immunoSEQ multiplex PCR; in TCRdb, only in-frame clones are kept and a portion is missing. The sample lists about 92,000 clones, 90% to 95% occurring once. The CDR3 contains 14 residues. Germline CDR1 and CDR2: SGHNT and YYREEE (reference sequence). After removal of 4 bases from V and 7 bases from J, the junction contained 8 bases not matched to a gene. Study-wide points: Through in vitro validation, three CMV-associated chains were shown to be specific for CMV antigens. The dataset shows that most TCR sequences were rare, while some public TCRs occurred in many donors.

This TCR was recovered from a woman aged 25 to 39 in good health and CMV-seropositive. The chain employs TRBV5-4 and TRBJ2-4, with 7 nucleotides matching TRBD1. The material sequenced was PBMCs. The CDR3 DNA reads as TGTGCCAGCAGCAACCGGACAGGCCCGAACATTCAGTACTTC. It translates to CASSNRTGPNIQYF. Full variable domain (rest looked up from reference TRBV5-4 and TRBJ2-4): ETGVTQSPTHLIKTRGQQVTLRCSSQSGHNTVSWYQQALGQGPQFIFQYYREEENGRGNFPPRFSGLQFPNYSSELNVNALELDDSALYLCASSNRTGPNIQYFGAGTRLSVL.